The present T cell receptor beta chain was sequenced within a study of cytomegalovirus exposure and HLA in healthy donors. Study-wide results and caveats: The productive fraction for most TCR beta V segments was about 90% or about 30% in an earlier analysis. Later on, a genetic analysis was performed. It linked a missense variant in DCLRE1C with V- and J-gene trimming of TCR beta. In vitro experiments confirmed that three CMV-associated chains were specific for CMV antigens. An analysis that came later showed most CMV-associated TCR beta chains appearing HLA-restricted.

As concerns this clone: Its specificity is not known.

This CDR3 is 14 amino acids long. Trimming stripped 2 bases from V and 2 bases from J, with 9 bases between. Per the germline V gene, CDR1 is SGHTA and CDR2 is FQGTGA. PCR was performed using 60 Vbeta and 13 Jbeta primers. Measured with immunoSEQ multiplex PCR; TCRdb has only the in-frame clones, and not every one. The data contain about 130,000 clones, more than 80% of them singletons. The chain recombines TRBV7-3 with TRBJ1-2; the D is unclear. The clonotype was recovered from a woman in her thirties in good health and CMV-seropositive. Sequencing input: PBMCs. The CDR3, as DNA: TGTGCCAGCAGCTTAGGGCGGGAGAACTATGGCTACACCTTC. Its protein is CASSLGRENYGYTF. The whole variable domain, remainder taken from reference TRBV7-3 and TRBJ1-2, is GAGVSQTPSNKVTEKGKYVELRCDPISGHTALYWYRQSLGQGPEFLIYFQGTGAADDSGLPNDRFFAVRPEGSVSTLKIQRTERGDSAVYLCASSLGRENYGYTFGSGTRLTVV.